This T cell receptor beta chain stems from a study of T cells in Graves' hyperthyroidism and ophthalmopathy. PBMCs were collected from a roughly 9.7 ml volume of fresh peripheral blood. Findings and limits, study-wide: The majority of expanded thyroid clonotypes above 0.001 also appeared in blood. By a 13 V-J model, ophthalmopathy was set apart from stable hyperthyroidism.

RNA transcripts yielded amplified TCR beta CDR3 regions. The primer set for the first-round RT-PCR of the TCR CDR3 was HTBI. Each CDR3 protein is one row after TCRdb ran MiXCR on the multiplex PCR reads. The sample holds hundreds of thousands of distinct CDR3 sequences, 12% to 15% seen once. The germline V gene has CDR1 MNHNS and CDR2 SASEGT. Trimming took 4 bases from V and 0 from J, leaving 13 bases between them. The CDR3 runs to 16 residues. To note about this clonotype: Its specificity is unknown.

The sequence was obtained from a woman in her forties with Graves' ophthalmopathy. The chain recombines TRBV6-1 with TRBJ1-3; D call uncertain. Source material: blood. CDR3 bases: TGTGCCAGCAGTGGTTACTCATCGAGCTCTGGAAACACCATATATTTT. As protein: CASSGYSSSSGNTIYF.